This T cell receptor beta chain was identified in a study of blood T cell repertoires in COVID-19. Turning to the study itself: Samples representing acute and convalescent COVID-19 were sourced from the United States, Italy and Spain.

Source study methods: Amplification of reference gene primers was used by the study to estimate nucleated cell counts. TCRdb's table, derived via immunoSEQ multiplex PCR, lists solely in-frame clones and lacks some. The V and J calls and clone size were taken over from that table, and D and trimming were inferred from the DNA. The profile covers some 140,000 clones, with 65% to 90% appearing a single time and 9.5% to 13% taken by the ten largest. Sequenced: peripheral blood. The receptor's source is a woman in her sixties or seventies with COVID-19, enrolled during active disease.

The CDR3 here is CASSMERGTEAFF. The CDR3, as DNA: TGTGCCAGTAGTATGGAGAGGGGGACTGAAGCTTTCTTT. The chain carries TRBV19 and TRBJ1-1, with D possibly matching TRBD1 (6 bases). The CDR3 totals 13 residues. V lost 3 bases and J lost 5, with 10 bases in between. CDR1 LNHDA and CDR2 SQIVND come from the germline V gene (reference sequence).